This passage covers 29 T cell receptor beta chains from one sample sequenced in a study of control samples from healthy donors and cancer patients. Sequenced by immunoSEQ multiplex PCR; TCRdb stores in-frame clones only, minus some. The data show 65,000 to 70,000 clones, roughly 82% seen once. Material for sequencing was PBMCs. Every receptor here comes from a woman in her forties or fifties with lung cancer.

This chain uses TRBV3-1 (or the pseudogene TRBV3-2) with TRBJ2-7; 7 bases are shared with TRBD1. V trimming: 3 bases; J trimming: 8 bases; junction bases outside the gene matches: 7. Germline V gene data show CDR1 as LGHDT and CDR2 as YNNKEL (reference sequence). CDR3 length: 13 residues. In nucleotides, the CDR3 is TGTGCCAGCAGCCACTGGGACAGAGAAAAGCAGTACTTC. Encoded protein: CASSHWDREKQYF.

The V and J genes are TRBV10-2 and TRBJ2-7; D remains unclear. Trimming took 3 bases from V and 4 from J, leaving 4 bases between them. The V gene's germline CDR1 is WSHSY and CDR2 SAAADI. This CDR3 contains 11 residues. The CDR3 protein is CASSDLYEQYF. CDR3 sequence (DNA): TGCGCCAGCAGTGACCTATACGAGCAGTACTTC.

The J gene is TRBJ1-1, the V gene TRBV9, with 7 bases lining up with TRBD1. Germline CDR1 is SGDLS and CDR2 is YYNGEE. J lost 5 bases, V lost 0 bases, and 7 bases had no gene match. The CDR3 has 15 amino acids. CDR3 sequence reads: CASSVEKGGATEAFF. CDR3 DNA: TGTGCCAGCAGCGTAGAGAAAGGGGGCGCGACTGAAGCTTTCTTT.

V and J are TRBV4-1 and TRBJ2-2, with D uncertain. V was clipped by 2 bases and J by 6 bases, with 16 bases between them. This CDR3 contains 16 residues. The germline V gene encodes CDR1 MGHRA and CDR2 YSYEKL. This chain's CDR3 is CASSQIDMGFAGELFF. CDR3 sequence (DNA): TGCGCCAGCAGCCAAATCGACATGGGATTCGCCGGGGAGCTGTTTTTT.

The rearrangement uses TRBV30 and TRBJ1-1; D remains unclear. CDR3 length equals 11 residues. CDR1 is GTSNPN, CDR2 SVGIG, per germline (reference sequence). The V and J ends lost 2 bases and 6 bases respectively, with 7 bases between them. CDR3 in amino acids: CAWSLRPEAFF. The DNA for the CDR3 is TGTGCCTGGAGTTTGAGGCCTGAAGCTTTCTTT.

The V call is TRBV7-9, the J call TRBJ1-6; D gene uncertain. Germline-derived CDR1 and CDR2 are SEHNR and FQNEAQ (reference sequence). The CDR3 has 16 residues. V was shortened by 2 bases and J by 0 bases, with 8 bases between the two germline ends. CDR3 sequence reads: CASSLHRSSYNSPLHF. The DNA of the CDR3 is TGTGCCAGCAGCTTACATAGGAGCTCCTATAATTCACCCCTCCACTTT.

The V and J genes are TRBV18 and TRBJ1-1; 10 nucleotides agree with TRBD1. Losses at the gene ends were 5 bases for V and 1 base for J; bases not matched to a gene: 7. CDR3 length equals 16 residues. Looked up from germline, CDR1 is KGHSH and CDR2 is LQKENI. The chain's CDR3 is CASSSTTGGANTEAFF. The CDR3 DNA reads TGTGCCAGCTCATCGACGACAGGGGGCGCGAACACTGAAGCTTTCTTT.

This clone was recorded only once. This chain uses TRBV10-3 with TRBJ2-3; D is perhaps TRBD2 (6 bases). The germline V gene has CDR1 ENHRY and CDR2 SYGVKD. The CDR3 contains 15 residues. Deletions cut 3 bases from V and 0 bases from J, with 10 bases between. As DNA, the CDR3 is TGTGCCATCAGTGAATTCGGACTAAGCACAGATACGCAGTATTTT. Its protein is CAISEFGLSTDTQYF.

The chain couples TRBV27 to TRBJ1-2; 8 bases align to TRBD1. The CDR3 is made up of 14 amino acids. Germline CDR1 MNHEY, CDR2 SMNVEV (reference sequence). After removal of 5 bases from V and 3 bases from J, the junction contained 5 bases not matched to a gene. The CDR3 bases are TGTGCCAGCAGTACCTTACAGGGGGACTATGGCTACACCTTC. This sequence encodes CASSTLQGDYGYTF.

The chain combines TRBV11-3 with TRBJ2-7; D uncertain. The CDR3 runs 12 residues. The germline V gene encodes CDR1 SGHNT and CDR2 YENEEA. V lost 1 base to trimming and J lost 4 bases, with 5 bases between them. CDR3 amino acids: CASSLARYEQYF. The DNA of the CDR3 is TGTGCCAGCAGCTTAGCCAGGTACGAGCAGTACTTC.

The CDR3 here is CASSRQGRRFF. CDR3 sequence (DNA): TGTGCCAGCAGCCGACAGGGTCGGAGGTTCTTC. This chain connects TRBV6-2 or TRBV6-3 to TRBJ2-1; the match to TRBD1 covers 7 bases. Germline values: CDR1 MNHEY, CDR2 SVGEGT. After removal of 6 bases from V and 15 bases from J, the junction contained 8 bases not matched to a gene. The CDR3 spans 11 residues.

The rearrangement links TRBV19 to TRBJ1-3; no reliable D call. Germline CDR1 reads LNHDA; CDR2 reads SQIVND (reference sequence). Between the trimmed V and J ends, which lost 7 bases and 0 bases, there was a span of 25 bases. This CDR3 contains 19 residues. CDR3 sequence reads: CASIPRTVTASSSGNTIYF. CDR3 coding DNA: TGTGCCAGTATTCCACGCACGGTGACTGCCTCGAGCTCTGGAAACACCATATATTTT. The full variable domain, completed using reference TRBV19 and TRBJ1-3, is DGGITQSPKYLFRKEGQNVTLSCEQNLNHDAMYWYRQDPGQGLRLIYYSQIVNDFQKGDIAEGYSVSREKKESFPLTVTSAQKNPTAFYLCASIPRTVTASSSGNTIYFGEGSWLTVV.

The V gene is TRBV9, the J gene TRBJ1-1, with no clear D. The germline V and J ends were trimmed by 0 bases and 1 base, with 10 bases remaining between them. Germline assignment: CDR1 SGDLS and CDR2 YYNGEE. CDR3 length: 15 residues. The CDR3, as DNA: TGTGCCAGCAGCGTAGAGGCCCGGGAGAACACTGAAGCTTTCTTT. Residues: CASSVEARENTEAFF.

This chain uses TRBV11-2 with TRBJ1-6; the D is unclear. V lost 1 base and J lost 15, with 10 bases in between. The germline V gene encodes CDR1 SGHAT and CDR2 FQNNGV. This CDR3 has 12 residues. The CDR3 loop reads CASSLVPGHLHF. CDR3 bases: TGTGCCAGCAGCTTAGTCCCCGGGCACCTCCACTTT.

This clone has a single count. The genes are TRBV27 and TRBJ1-1, with D perhaps TRBD1 (6 bases). V gave up 5 bases and J gave up 5 bases, with 15 bases separating them. Germline V lookup: CDR1 MNHEY, CDR2 SMNVEV (reference sequence). The CDR3 extends over 14 amino acids. CDR3 amino acids: CASSHYRDRTEAFF. CDR3 coding DNA: TGTGCCAGCAGTCACTACAGGGATAGGACTGAAGCTTTCTTT.

The chain combines TRBV3-1 (or the pseudogene TRBV3-2) with TRBJ1-2; unclear D gene. Germline CDR1 reads LGHDT; CDR2 reads YNNKEL (reference sequence). Trimming took off 0 bases at V and 8 bases at J, with 16 bases between the two ends. The CDR3 extends over 15 amino acids. The CDR3 DNA sequence: TGTGCCAGCAGCCAAGATCCGAGGACGGCGGCGGGCTACACCTTC. Protein product: CASSQDPRTAAGYTF.

A single count supports this clone. The V and J genes are TRBV4-3 and TRBJ1-6; D gene ambiguous. The germline gives CDR1 LGHNA, CDR2 YSLEER. Trimming stripped 0 bases from V and 12 bases from J, with 9 bases between. This CDR3 comprises 13 residues. The CDR3 DNA reads as TGCGCCAGCAGCCAAGAAGGGCGTCAACCCCTCCACTTT. Its translation: CASSQEGRQPLHF.

The CDR3 loop is CASRQTGQLAGGFNEQFF. The CDR3 coding sequence is TGTGCCAGTAGACAAACAGGCCAACTAGCGGGGGGGTTCAATGAGCAGTTCTTC. The J gene is TRBJ2-1, the V gene TRBV19; TRBD2 matches 13 bases. The CDR3 spans 18 residues. CDR1 is LNHDA and CDR2 is SQIVND in the germline V gene (reference sequence). The V and J ends lost 6 bases and 6 bases, in that order; junction bases with no gene match: 14.

The V call is TRBV5-1, the J call TRBJ1-1; D uncertain. Germline V gene lookup returns CDR1 SGHRS and CDR2 YFSETQ. The V and J ends lost 4 bases and 3 bases respectively, with 19 bases between them. The CDR3 is 16 amino acids. The CDR3 nucleotides are TGCGCCAGCAGCCCACTACAGATGATGGCTGACACTGAAGCTTTCTTT. Protein product: CASSPLQMMADTEAFF. Based on the CDR3 plus reference TRBV5-1 and TRBJ1-1, the full variable domain is KAGVTQTPRYLIKTRGQQVTLSCSPISGHRSVSWYQQTPGQGLQFLFEYFSETQRNKGNFPGRFSGRQFSNSRSEMNVSTLELGDSALYLCASSPLQMMADTEAFFGQGTRLTVV.

The V call is TRBV4-3, the J call TRBJ1-2, with TRBD1 matching 8 bases. The CDR3 is 14 residues long. The ends lost 0 bases at V and 6 bases at J; junction bases unmatched: 3. Germline loops: CDR1 LGHNA, CDR2 YSLEER. DNA of the CDR3: TGCGCCAGCAGCCAAGAGCAGGGGGCGCATGGCTACACCTTC. Its translation is CASSQEQGAHGYTF.

This clone appeared once. The chain carries TRBV5-1 and TRBJ2-1; 10 bases align to TRBD1. CDR1 and CDR2 (germline): SGHRS, YFSETQ. The V and J ends lost 4 bases and 10 bases, in that order; junction bases with no gene match: 5. This CDR3 is built from 13 residues. The DNA for the CDR3 is TGCGCCAGCAGCCCTACGGGACAGGGGGAGCAGTTCTTC. It translates to CASSPTGQGEQFF.

Here the CDR3 reads CASSPRDRQETQYF. Here the CDR3 DNA reads TGTGCCAGCAGCCCGCGGGACCGCCAAGAGACCCAGTACTTC. The genes are TRBV7-2 and TRBJ2-5, with D possibly matching TRBD2 (6 bases). The CDR3 contains 14 residues. Trimming removed 5 bases from V and 1 base from J, with 11 bases in between. Germline CDR1 is SGHTA and CDR2 is FQGNSA.

The CDR3 DNA sequence: TGCAGTGCTAGTGATTCCGGGACAGGGGGCTCCCTCCCCCAGCATTTT. Protein sequence: CSASDSGTGGSLPQHF. The V call is TRBV20-1, the J call TRBJ1-5; 12 nucleotides align to TRBD1. This CDR3 is built from 16 residues. The ends lost 3 bases at V and 10 bases at J; junction bases unmatched: 13. CDR1 is DFQATT and CDR2 is SNEGSKA in the germline V gene (reference sequence).

This clone showed up just once. The chain has TRBV4-2 and TRBJ1-1; a weak D match, TRBD1 (5 bases). The V end was cut by 0 bases, the J end by 7 bases, with 6 bases between. The CDR3 is made up of 12 amino acids. The germline V gene has CDR1 LGHNA and CDR2 YNFKEQ. The CDR3 region is CASSQDTGEAFF. CDR3 sequence (DNA): TGTGCCAGCAGCCAAGATACAGGTGAAGCTTTCTTT.

The rearrangement uses TRBV4-2 and TRBJ2-1; the D is unclear. This CDR3 contains 17 residues. The V gene lost 0 bases and the J gene lost 10 bases, with 22 bases spanning the gap. Looked up from germline, CDR1 is LGHNA and CDR2 is YNFKEQ. Written as DNA, the CDR3 is TGTGCCAGCAGCCAAGATGGTCATGTCCAGCAAGGGTCCGAGCAGTTCTTC. Residues: CASSQDGHVQQGSEQFF.

The genes are TRBV2 and TRBJ1-1, with 8 bases matching TRBD1. With V trimmed by 6 bases and J by 2 bases, 8 bases remained unmatched. Germline loops: CDR1 SNHLY, CDR2 FYNNEI. The CDR3 totals 15 residues. The CDR3 sequence: CASRNPDRENTEAFF. CDR3 nucleotides: TGTGCCAGCAGAAATCCGGACAGGGAAAACACTGAAGCTTTCTTT.

In its sample, this clone was seen a few times. This chain uses TRBV5-1 with TRBJ2-5; 7 bases align to TRBD1. CDR1 is SGHRS, CDR2 YFSETQ, per germline. J lost 0 bases, V lost 4 bases, and 6 bases had no gene match. The CDR3 consists of 15 residues. The chain's CDR3 is CASSISGQDQETQYF. CDR3 DNA: TGCGCCAGCAGCATTTCAGGACAGGACCAAGAGACCCAGTACTTC.

Concerning this clone itself: The same CDR3 is also encoded by other DNA sequences in this sample. The J gene is TRBJ2-2, the V gene TRBV7-2, with a tentative D call TRBD2 (5 bases). Trimming took 1 base from V and 5 from J, leaving 11 bases between them. Germline lookup yields CDR1 SGHTA and CDR2 FQGNSA. CDR3 size: 15 residues. The CDR3 DNA reads TGTGCCAGCAGCTTAGGGGCGGGTTGGACCGGGGAGCTGTTTTTT. This translates into CASSLGAGWTGELFF.

The genes are TRBV4-3 and TRBJ1-1; D possibly corresponds to TRBD1 (5 bases). The CDR3 sequence is 15 residues long. Germline V gene data show CDR1 as LGHNA and CDR2 as YSLEER. With 0 bases removed from V and 3 bases from J, the gap between germline ends came to 11 bases. The CDR3 is CASSQERGYDTEAFF. The CDR3 bases are TGCGCCAGCAGCCAAGAGAGGGGTTATGACACTGAAGCTTTCTTT.